One sample yielded the 32 T cell receptor beta chains listed below, sequenced in a study of blood T cell repertoires in COVID-19 (dated by TCRdb to 2020 to 2021). The method was the immunoSEQ multiplex PCR assay. Imported from immuneACCESS, the table was reduced by TCRdb to in-frame sequences with V and J called. These copies leave out some clones; in studies compared against another copy, an unresolved V gene accounts for under half, and the cause of the remainder is not known. Counted in this sample were around 450,000 clones; more than 85% of them appeared once. In total, the top ten clones hold approximately 4.3% of the sample. Sequencing was carried out using peripheral blood. The receptors were sampled from a woman under 40 with acute or convalescent COVID-19.

The rearrangement links TRBV6-5 to TRBJ1-1; D gene unclear. Germline V CDR1 and CDR2: MNHEY, SVGAGI. V was trimmed by 4 bases and J by 2 bases, leaving 8 bases between them. The CDR3 totals 13 residues. DNA of the CDR3: TGTGCCAGCAGTTTATCGGGAAACACTGAAGCTTTCTTT. It is translated as CASSLSGNTEAFF.

V and J are TRBV5-1 and TRBJ2-7, with 7 bases that match TRBD1. The CDR3 loop spans 15 amino acids. Germline V gene data show CDR1 as SGHRS and CDR2 as YFSETQ. V shed 1 base, J shed 2 bases, and the junction held 6 bases outside the gene matches. This CDR3 is CASSLMQGDPYEQYF. The CDR3, as DNA: TGCGCCAGCAGCTTGATGCAGGGGGACCCCTACGAGCAGTACTTC. Supplemented by reference TRBV5-1 and TRBJ2-7, the full variable domain reads KAGVTQTPRYLIKTRGQQVTLSCSPISGHRSVSWYQQTPGQGLQFLFEYFSETQRNKGNFPGRFSGRQFSNSRSEMNVSTLELGDSALYLCASSLMQGDPYEQYFGPGTRLTVT.

The V and J genes are TRBV10-2 and TRBJ2-6; perhaps TRBD2 as D (5 bases). Looked up from germline, CDR1 is WSHSY and CDR2 is SAAADI. The V end was cut by 5 bases, the J end by 0 bases, with 17 bases between. The CDR3 runs 18 residues. As DNA, the CDR3 is TGCGCCAGCAGTCTGGGAGACAACCACTTCTCTGGGGCCAACGTCCTGACTTTC. Its translation is CASSLGDNHFSGANVLTF.

V gene TRBV5-8 combines with J gene TRBJ2-5; 11 positions agree with TRBD2. Germline V CDR1 and CDR2: SGHTS, YDEGEE. The CDR3 runs to 16 residues. With 1 base clipped from V and 2 bases from J, the junction kept 4 bases outside the gene matches. The CDR3 coding sequence is TGTGCCAGCAGCTTGCCTCGGACTAGCGGGCAAGAGACCCAGTACTTC. Translating it yields CASSLPRTSGQETQYF. Complete variable domain (other parts from reference TRBV5-8 and TRBJ2-5): EAGVTQSPTHLIKTRGQQATLRCSPISGHTSVYWYQQALGLGLQFLLWYDEGEERNRGNFPPRFSGRQFPNYSSELNVNALELEDSALYLCASSLPRTSGQETQYFGPGTRLLVL.

The rearrangement uses TRBV19 and TRBJ2-2, with 7 bases matching TRBD1. Trimming at V came to 10 bases and at J to 5 bases, leaving 10 bases not matched to a gene. Germline-derived CDR1 and CDR2 are LNHDA and SQIVND (reference sequence). The CDR3 consists of 14 residues. The CDR3 region has the DNA TGTGCCACTAAGCCCGGGACAGCAACCGGGGAGCTGTTTTTT. It is translated as CATKPGTATGELFF.

The gene calls are TRBV14 and TRBJ2-7, with 7 bases identical to TRBD1. The CDR3 is made up of 15 amino acids. Germline loops: CDR1 SGHDN, CDR2 FVKESK. Losses at the gene ends were 4 bases for V and 0 bases for J; bases not matched to a gene: 6. The DNA for the CDR3 is TGTGCCAGCAGCCCCTTCTGGACAGGCTCCTACGAGCAGTACTTC. Its protein product is CASSPFWTGSYEQYF.

V usage is TRBV4-2 and J usage is TRBJ2-5, with TRBD2 matching 10 bases. CDR3 length: 14 residues. Per the germline V gene, CDR1 is LGHNA and CDR2 is YNFKEQ. Germline trimming cut 3 bases from V and 3 bases from J; bases unmatched to any gene: 1. CDR3 region: CASSHTSGEETQYF. The CDR3 DNA sequence: TGTGCCAGCAGCCACACTAGCGGGGAAGAGACCCAGTACTTC.

The gene calls are TRBV9 and TRBJ2-5; D unclear. V lost 0 bases to trimming and J lost 2 bases, with 5 bases between them. CDR1 SGDLS and CDR2 YYNGEE come from the germline V gene. The CDR3 extends over 13 amino acids. CDR3 sequence reads: CASSVVSQETQYF. The CDR3 DNA sequence: TGTGCCAGCAGCGTAGTCAGTCAAGAGACCCAGTACTTC.

The V call is TRBV11-2, the J call TRBJ2-5; tentative D call: TRBD2 (7 bases). The CDR3 sequence is 16 residues long. From germline, CDR1 is SGHAT and CDR2 FQNNGV. Trimming shortened V by 5 bases and J by 4 bases, and 20 bases separated the two germline ends. DNA of the CDR3: TGTGCCAGCAGCCCGATGAGGCGGGGGCCCGGAGAGACCCAGTACTTC. It translates to CASSPMRRGPGETQYF.

The rearrangement links TRBV9 to TRBJ1-1; no clear D gene. This CDR3 comprises 14 residues. Per the germline V gene, CDR1 is SGDLS and CDR2 is YYNGEE. The ends were cut back, 0 bases at V and 4 bases at J, with 10 bases in the middle. The CDR3 sequence is CASSVDPGFTEAFF. The DNA for the CDR3 is TGTGCCAGCAGCGTAGATCCGGGGTTCACTGAAGCTTTCTTT.

CDR3 sequence: CASSRGSDQPQHF. For the CDR3, the DNA is TGTGCCAGCAGTAGGGGGTCTGATCAGCCCCAGCATTTT. The chain joins TRBV6-6 to TRBJ1-5; D possibly corresponds to TRBD1 (6 bases). V lost 5 bases to trimming and J lost 5 bases, with 10 bases between them. CDR1 is MNHNY, CDR2 SVGAGI, per germline (reference sequence). There are 13 residues in the CDR3.

This clone was observed many times. This chain uses TRBV4-1 with TRBJ1-1, with D tentatively TRBD1 (5 bases). The germline gives CDR1 MGHRA, CDR2 YSYEKL. The ends were cut back, 2 bases at V and 2 bases at J, with 21 bases in the middle. The CDR3 loop spans 18 amino acids. CDR3 sequence (DNA): TGCGCCAGCAGCCAAATTGATATGGTTCCGGGACTTAACACTGAAGCTTTCTTT. It yields the protein CASSQIDMVPGLNTEAFF.

This sequence joins TRBV7-9 and TRBJ1-6; 8 bases are a match to TRBD1. Germline CDR1 SEHNR, CDR2 FQNEAQ (reference sequence). This CDR3 has 14 residues. J was trimmed by 9 bases and V by 2 bases; bases with no gene match: 3. The CDR3 region has the DNA TGTGCCAGCAGCTTACTACAGGGGGGTTCACCCCTCCACTTT. It translates to CASSLLQGGSPLHF.

This clone was seen just once. This chain connects TRBV27 to TRBJ2-7, with a weak D call TRBD1 (6 bases). There are 12 residues in the CDR3. Germline CDR1 and CDR2: MNHEY and SMNVEV (reference sequence). Trimming removed 6 bases at V and 7 bases at J, with 13 bases between. CDR3: CASRTGMREQYF. The CDR3, as DNA: TGTGCCAGCAGGACAGGTATGAGAGAGCAGTACTTC.

This chain connects TRBV5-1 to TRBJ1-1; tentatively, D is TRBD1 (6 bases). Trimming shortened V by 4 bases and J by 0 bases, and 13 bases separated the two germline ends. Per germline, CDR1 SGHRS and CDR2 YFSETQ. The CDR3 covers 15 residues. CDR3 protein: CASSANRDLNTEAFF. CDR3 bases: TGCGCCAGCAGCGCCAACAGGGACCTGAACACTGAAGCTTTCTTT.

This clone was recorded a few times. This chain links TRBV5-1 with TRBJ1-2, with D tentatively TRBD1 (6 bases). The germline V gene has CDR1 SGHRS and CDR2 YFSETQ. CDR3 length equals 14 residues. Trimming stripped 0 bases from V and 2 bases from J, with 8 bases between. The CDR3: CASSLVGQNYGYTF. The DNA for the CDR3 is TGCGCCAGCAGCTTGGTAGGACAGAACTATGGCTACACCTTC.

This clone was found a few times. V is TRBV6-1 and J is TRBJ2-7; 7 nucleotides line up with TRBD1. The CDR3 is made up of 14 amino acids. Germline assignment: CDR1 MNHNS and CDR2 SASEGT. Trimming cost V 1 base and J 5 bases; bases outside gene matches: 5. CDR3 bases: TGTGCCAGCAGTGAAGTAGGACAGGCCAACGAGCAGTACTTC. Protein: CASSEVGQANEQYF.

This clone was detected a few times. The chain uses TRBV4-1 and TRBJ2-3; TRBD2 aligns across 7 bases. Germline V gene data show CDR1 as MGHRA and CDR2 as YSYEKL. The CDR3 covers 15 residues. V dropped 3 bases and J dropped 2; count of bases not matched to a gene: 5. The CDR3 region has the DNA TGCGCCAGCAGCCATTCCGGGACTAACACAGATACGCAGTATTTT. Residues: CASSHSGTNTDTQYF.

The chain employs TRBV5-1 and TRBJ1-2; 9 bases match TRBD1. CDR1 and CDR2 from the germline V gene are SGHRS and YFSETQ. V was pared by 0 bases and J by 3 bases, with 0 bases of the junction left unmatched. CDR3 length: 14 residues. CDR3 loop: CASSLDRGHYGYTF. DNA for the CDR3: TGCGCCAGCAGCTTGGACAGGGGGCACTATGGCTACACCTTC. The whole variable domain, remainder taken from reference TRBV5-1 and TRBJ1-2, is KAGVTQTPRYLIKTRGQQVTLSCSPISGHRSVSWYQQTPGQGLQFLFEYFSETQRNKGNFPGRFSGRQFSNSRSEMNVSTLELGDSALYLCASSLDRGHYGYTFGSGTRLTVV.

This clone was seen a handful of times. The chain has TRBV10-1 and TRBJ2-2; 9 bases fit TRBD1. The trim removed 0 bases at V and 5 bases at J, leaving 4 bases unmatched. Germline CDR1 reads WNHNN; CDR2 reads SYGVQD (reference sequence). This CDR3 contains 16 residues. The CDR3 sequence is CASSESGQGGTGELFF. CDR3 coding DNA: TGCGCCAGCAGTGAGTCGGGACAGGGTGGTACCGGGGAGCTGTTTTTT.

With regard to this clone: Other DNA sequences in the same sample also yield this CDR3. The chain couples TRBV30 to TRBJ1-5; D is unclear. The CDR3 spans 12 residues. The germline V gene encodes CDR1 GTSNPN and CDR2 SVGIG (reference sequence). The V end lost 3 bases, the J end lost 4 bases, and 7 bases lay between the germline ends. The CDR3 sequence: CAWSGGNQPQHF. The CDR3 bases are TGTGCCTGGAGCGGAGGTAATCAGCCCCAGCATTTT.

The chain employs TRBV5-4 and TRBJ1-1, with TRBD1 identical over 9 bases. Germline values: CDR1 SGHNT, CDR2 YYREEE (reference sequence). The CDR3 extends over 17 amino acids. V shed 5 bases, J shed 1 base, and the junction held 12 bases outside the gene matches. CDR3 sequence: CASRPAGTGYGNTEAFF. CDR3 nucleotides: TGTGCCAGCAGGCCAGCCGGGACAGGGTACGGGAACACTGAAGCTTTCTTT.

The chain couples TRBV20-1 to TRBJ2-3; no firm D call. CDR3 size: 15 residues. The V gene lost 3 bases and the J gene lost 0 bases, with 13 bases spanning the gap. Germline V gene data show CDR1 as DFQATT and CDR2 as SNEGSKA (reference sequence). This chain's CDR3 is CSASRSAWSTDTQYF. The CDR3 DNA is TGCAGTGCTAGTCGGTCAGCGTGGAGCACAGATACGCAGTATTTT.

The CDR3 loop is CAWSVGGNSPLHF. DNA of the CDR3: TGTGCCTGGAGTGTCGGGGGGAATTCACCCCTCCACTTT. V and J are TRBV30 and TRBJ1-6; possible D gene TRBD1, 5 bases. The ends were cut back, 0 bases at V and 7 bases at J, with 7 bases in the middle. This CDR3 is built from 13 residues. Germline CDR1 reads GTSNPN; CDR2 reads SVGIG (reference sequence).

The V gene is TRBV5-4, the J gene TRBJ2-7, with 12 positions matching TRBD2. The CDR3 runs to 15 residues. With V trimmed by 5 bases and J by 5 bases, 8 bases remained unmatched. Germline V gene sequence: CDR1 SGHNT, CDR2 YYREEE (reference sequence). CDR3 nucleotides: TGTGCCAGCAGTGACGCGGCTAGCGGGGGGGACGAGCAGTACTTC. Translation: CASSDAASGGDEQYF.

V usage is TRBV29-1 and J usage is TRBJ1-1; D is unclear. From germline, CDR1 is SQVTM and CDR2 ANQGSEA. V lost 7 bases and J lost 6, with 12 bases in between. The CDR3 is made up of 11 amino acids. In DNA form, the CDR3 reads TGCAGCGGGGCGGGAGGGCCTGAAGCTTTCTTT. Its translation: CSGAGGPEAFF.

This CDR3 reads CASSLMMLGGHDGYTF. Written as DNA, the CDR3 is TGTGCCAGCAGCTTGATGATGTTAGGCGGGCACGATGGCTACACCTTC. This chain joins TRBV5-6 and TRBJ1-2; D not resolved. The CDR3 contains 16 residues. The germline V and J ends were trimmed by 1 base and 6 bases, with 19 bases remaining between them. The germline gives CDR1 SGHDT, CDR2 YYEEEE.

The CDR3 DNA reads as TGTGCCAGCAGTGATGACAGGGGTATTTATCAGCCCCAGCATTTT. Translating gives CASSDDRGIYQPQHF. The chain is built from TRBV6-1 and TRBJ1-5; 8 bases align to TRBD1. V shed 3 bases and J 5 bases; nucleotides not matched to a gene: 6. The CDR3 has 15 amino acids. CDR1 and CDR2 (germline): MNHNS, SASEGT.

The chain employs TRBV27 and TRBJ2-3; 7 bases line up with TRBD1. Trimming removed 5 bases from V and 6 bases from J; junction bases left unmatched: 11. This CDR3 spans 15 amino acids. Germline values: CDR1 MNHEY, CDR2 SMNVEV (reference sequence). CDR3 region: CASSPEGARRDTQYF. Written as DNA, the CDR3 is TGTGCCAGCAGTCCAGAGGGGGCGCGGAGGGATACGCAGTATTTT.

The J gene is TRBJ2-3, the V gene TRBV15; 7 positions agree with TRBD1. The CDR3 has 15 amino acids. Germline CDR1 is LNHNV and CDR2 is YYDKDF (reference sequence). J was trimmed by 3 bases and V by 0 bases; bases with no gene match: 3. CDR3 residues: CATSRDRGKTDTQYF. The CDR3 nucleotides read TGTGCCACCAGCAGAGACAGGGGGAAAACAGATACGCAGTATTTT.

The V gene is TRBV5-5, the J gene TRBJ2-7, with a tentative D call TRBD1 (6 bases). Trimming shortened V by 4 bases and J by 4 bases, and 21 bases separated the two germline ends. CDR1 and CDR2 (germline): SGHKS, YYEKEE (reference sequence). The CDR3 has 16 amino acids. CDR3 protein: CASSVGSGVLQYEQYF. For the CDR3, the DNA is TGTGCCAGCAGCGTGGGATCAGGGGTGTTACAGTACGAGCAGTACTTC. Filled out from reference TRBV5-5 and TRBJ2-7, the complete variable domain reads DAGVTQSPTHLIKTRGQQVTLRCSPISGHKSVSWYQQVLGQGPQFIFQYYEKEERGRGNFPDRFSARQFPNYSSELNVNALLLGDSALYLCASSVGSGVLQYEQYFGPGTRLTVT.

This chain joins TRBV12-3 or TRBV12-4 and TRBJ2-1; D is undetermined. This CDR3 comprises 13 residues. The V end was cut by 7 bases, the J end by 2 bases, with 9 bases between. Here the CDR3 reads CASNADTYNEQFF. The CDR3 DNA sequence: TGTGCCAGCAACGCAGACACCTACAATGAGCAGTTCTTC.